A selection of T cell receptor beta chains follows, all from one sample in a study of blood T cell repertoires in COVID-19. The protocol was immunoSEQ multiplex PCR, while the TCRdb copy is restricted to in-frame clones and leaves out a portion. The sample contains 650,000 to 800,000 clones, 85% to 90% of which appear only once. What was sequenced was peripheral blood. The receptors stem from a woman between 18 and 29 years old with acute or convalescent COVID-19. The CDR3 runs from the conserved cysteine through the conserved F or W. D genes are given only for firm matches. Part of the rows lack a size; the others show once, few, many or a class for expanded clones.

NA,TRBV11-3,TRBJ1-6,NA,TGTGCCAGCAGTCCCCCGGGGAGAGGGTTTTCACCCCTCCACTTT,CASSPPGRGFSPLHF
TRBD1,TRBV24-1,TRBJ2-5,NA,TGTGCCACCAGTGACCAGGGGGACAGGGAGCAAGAGACCCAGTACTTC,CATSDQGDREQETQYF
NA,TRBV4-1,TRBJ2-7,NA,TGCGCCAGCAGCCCACAGGGTCTCCACGAGCAGTACTTC,CASSPQGLHEQYF
NA,TRBV7-3,TRBJ2-3,NA,TGTGCCAGCAGCCCCTCAGGGATAGATACGCAGTATTTT,CASSPSGIDTQYF
TRBD1,TRBV5-6,TRBJ2-3,NA,TGTGCCAGCAGCTTCGGGACAGTTAGCACAGATACGCAGTATTTT,CASSFGTVSTDTQYF
TRBD2,TRBV29-1,TRBJ2-1,NA,TGCAGCGTAGCCGGGACTAGCCAGTACAATGAGCAGTTCTTC,CSVAGTSQYNEQFF
NA,TRBV2,TRBJ1-1,NA,TGTGCCAGCAGTGAAAGGAAACAGGGAAGGTTGAGGACTGAAGCTTTCTTT,CASSERKQGRLRTEAFF
NA,TRBV29-1,TRBJ1-5,NA,TGCAGCGCCCTCACAAACCTAGATCAGCCCCAGCATTTT,CSALTNLDQPQHF
NA,TRBV5-1,TRBJ1-4,NA,TGCGCCAGCAGCTTGGACGTACTCAGGCGAAAAAATGAAAAACTGTTTTTT,CASSLDVLRRKNEKLFF
NA,TRBV9,TRBJ2-7,NA,TGTGCCAGCAGCGTAGAACCGGACACCCCCTACGAGCAGTACTTC,CASSVEPDTPYEQYF
TRBD1,TRBV24-1,TRBJ2-1,NA,TGTGCCACCAGTGATCCGGGACAGGGGGAAGGTGAGCAGTTCTTC,CATSDPGQGEGEQFF
NA,TRBV6-5,TRBJ2-7,NA,TGTGCCAGCACCCAGGGGTACGAGCAGTACTTC,CASTQGYEQYF
NA,TRBV5-1,TRBJ1-1,NA,TGCGCCAGCAGCCCGAAACAGGGGAACACTGAAGCTTTCTTT,CASSPKQGNTEAFF
TRBD2,TRBV19,TRBJ2-1,few,TGTGCCAGTAGTATAAAGCGGGGGGGCGGGAATGAGCAGTTCTTC,CASSIKRGGGNEQFF
TRBD2,TRBV7-6,TRBJ2-5,NA,TGTGCCAGCAGCTCTAGCGGGGGGGCCTGGGAGACCCAGTACTTC,CASSSSGGAWETQYF
TRBD1,TRBV6-2/TRBV6-3,TRBJ1-1,NA,TGTGCCAGCAGTTACCTGACAGGGGTTTATGAAGGTGAAGCTTTCTTT,CASSYLTGVYEGEAFF
TRBD2,TRBV7-2,TRBJ2-5,NA,TGTGCCAGCAGCTTAGGAGGCCTAGCGGGGACCCTTGGGACCCAGTACTTC,CASSLGGLAGTLGTQYF
TRBD2,TRBV5-1,TRBJ2-1,NA,TGCGCCAGCAGCTTGGAGCTAGCGGATAATGAGCAGTTCTTC,CASSLELADNEQFF
NA,TRBV3-1/TRBV3-2,TRBJ1-4,NA,TGTGCCAGCAGCCAAATGAGCGGAAGAGAAAAACTGTTTTTT,CASSQMSGREKLFF
TRBD1,TRBV3-1/TRBV3-2,TRBJ1-1,NA,TGTGCCAGCAGTTATGGTCGGGACAGGGGAATTCCGGAGGTTTTCTTT,CASSYGRDRGIPEVFF
TRBD1,TRBV3-1/TRBV3-2,TRBJ1-1,NA,TGTGCCAGCAGCCCCCGGACAGGAAACACTGAAGCTTTCTTT,CASSPRTGNTEAFF
NA,TRBV28,TRBJ1-4,NA,TGTGCCAGTGGGCAGGGTGATGAAAAACTGTTTTTT,CASGQGDEKLFF
NA,TRBV11-3,TRBJ2-1,NA,TGTGCCAGCAGTCCCCCAGGCAATGAGCAGTTCTTC,CASSPPGNEQFF
TRBD1,TRBV11-1,TRBJ2-7,NA,TGTGCCAGCAGCCTCCTGGGACAGGGTTACGAAGAGTACTTC,CASSLLGQGYEEYF
TRBD1,TRBV14,TRBJ1-2,once,TGTGCCAGCAGCCAAGCCTCGGCGGGACAGGGCTTTTATGGCTACACCTTC,CASSQASAGQGFYGYTF
NA,TRBV13,TRBJ1-2,once,TGTGCCAGCAGCCCTCGGGACAACAACTATGGCTACACCTTC,CASSPRDNNYGYTF